This record looks at one T cell receptor (beta chain) sequence and its context. This table comes from immunoSEQ multiplex PCR, and its TCRdb copy is limited to in-frame clones, with some not included. The table lists about 60,000 clones, roughly 91% of them singletons. CDR1 is WNHNN, CDR2 SYGVQD, per germline (reference sequence). The V segment lost 4 bases and the J segment 9 bases; nucleotides outside the gene matches: 12. The CDR3 runs to 16 residues. The source of the sample is a study of T cell changes during pregnancy in multiple sclerosis. Source: peripheral blood, taken before pregnancy. The chain uses TRBV10-1 and TRBJ1-6; 7 bases fit TRBD1. The receptor comes from a female donor with multiple sclerosis, enrolled in a pregnancy study. The CDR3, as DNA: TGCGCCAGCAGTGGGCCACAGGGGAGGAGCGGTTCACCCCTCCACTTT. Translated: CASSGPQGRSGSPLHF.